A single sample is the source of the 27 T cell receptor beta chains below, sequenced in a study of blood T cell repertoires in COVID-19. This table comes from immunoSEQ multiplex PCR, and its TCRdb copy is limited to in-frame clones, with some not included. The sample lists about 440,000 clones; about 89% were seen once. Sequenced sample: peripheral blood. The receptor set was obtained from a woman in her 30s with acute or convalescent COVID-19.

CDR3 sequence (DNA): TGTGCCAGCAGTTACCTGGGACAGGACTATGGCTACACCTTC. Translating it yields CASSYLGQDYGYTF. The chain links TRBV6-5 to TRBJ1-2, with TRBD1 matching 8 bases. J gave up 3 bases and V 2 bases, and 2 bases lay outside the gene matches. The germline V gene has CDR1 MNHEY and CDR2 SVGAGI. This CDR3 region has 14 residues.

The chain couples TRBV4-1 to TRBJ1-2; 9 positions agree with TRBD1. The CDR3 totals 18 residues. CDR1 and CDR2 from the germline V gene are MGHRA and YSYEKL. V dropped 2 bases and J dropped 3; count of bases not matched to a gene: 13. CDR3 coding DNA: TGCGCCAGCAGCCAACCGGGACAGGGCTGGAGCGGGTACTATGGCTACACCTTC. It is translated as CASSQPGQGWSGYYGYTF.

This chain connects TRBV4-1 to TRBJ2-6; TRBD2 aligns across 11 bases. Losses at the gene ends were 3 bases for V and 3 bases for J; bases not matched to a gene: 16. The germline CDR1 and CDR2 sequences are MGHRA and YSYEKL. This CDR3 comprises 21 residues. CDR3 sequence: CASSHYTSPLAGAGGANVLTF. The CDR3 nucleotides are TGCGCCAGCAGCCACTACACCTCCCCACTAGCGGGGGCCGGTGGGGCCAACGTCCTGACTTTC.

The chain combines TRBV11-3 with TRBJ2-3; 8 bases fit TRBD2. The V segment lost 2 bases and the J segment 6 bases; nucleotides outside the gene matches: 7. This CDR3 region has 15 residues. Germline CDR1 is SGHNT and CDR2 is YENEEA. CDR3 amino acids: CASSLRSGGFDTQYF. CDR3 DNA sequence: TGTGCCAGCAGCTTAAGGAGCGGGGGTTTCGATACGCAGTATTTT.

The chain joins TRBV24-1 to TRBJ2-3; 9 nucleotides agree with TRBD2. Trimming took 3 bases from V and 8 from J; bases not matched to a gene: 5. CDR1 and CDR2 from the germline V gene are KGHDR and SFDVKD. The CDR3 totals 14 residues. CDR3: CATSDPYSGGTQYF. The DNA for the CDR3 is TGTGCCACCAGTGATCCCTATAGCGGGGGTACGCAGTATTTT.

The chain combines TRBV3-1 (or the pseudogene TRBV3-2) with TRBJ2-6, with D possibly TRBD1 on 5 matching bases. The V gene's germline CDR1 is LGHDT and CDR2 YNNKEL (reference sequence). V was shortened by 4 bases and J by 0 bases, with 16 bases between the two germline ends. The CDR3 covers 18 residues. The CDR3 protein is CASSRSDLRVSGANVLTF. The CDR3 DNA is TGTGCCAGCAGCCGATCAGACCTCAGGGTCTCTGGGGCCAACGTCCTGACTTTC.

This clone was counted only a few times. V gene TRBV12-3 or TRBV12-4 combines with J gene TRBJ1-1, with 7 bases matching TRBD1. Germline trimming cut 2 bases from V and 3 bases from J; bases unmatched to any gene: 0. This CDR3 spans 13 amino acids. In DNA form, the CDR3 reads TGTGCCAGCAGTTTACAGGGGGACACTGAAGCTTTCTTT. This sequence encodes CASSLQGDTEAFF.

The genes are TRBV19 and TRBJ1-5; 7 nucleotides line up with TRBD1. The J segment lost 1 base and the V segment lost 5 bases, leaving 2 bases of the junction unmatched. Germline CDR1 reads LNHDA; CDR2 reads SQIVND (reference sequence). The CDR3 loop spans 14 amino acids. CDR3 DNA: TGTGCCAGTAGTGCGACAGGGAGCAATCAGCCCCAGCATTTT. Protein product: CASSATGSNQPQHF.

The gene calls are TRBV19 and TRBJ1-3, with TRBD1 matching 7 bases. The V gene's germline CDR1 is LNHDA and CDR2 SQIVND (reference sequence). The CDR3 runs to 15 residues. J was trimmed by 1 base and V by 6 bases; bases with no gene match: 6. The CDR3 nucleotides read TGTGCCAGTAGGGGCAGGGGGATATCTGGAAACACCATATATTTT. Translating it yields CASRGRGISGNTIYF.

CDR3 loop: CASSLLGASTNEKLFF. Written as DNA, the CDR3 is TGTGCCAGCAGCTTGCTAGGGGCATCAACTAATGAAAAACTGTTTTTT. The rearrangement uses TRBV5-6 and TRBJ1-4, with D possibly TRBD1 on 5 matching bases. V was pared by 1 base and J by 0 bases, with 10 bases between. CDR1 is SGHDT, CDR2 YYEEEE, per germline. This CDR3 spans 16 amino acids.

V is TRBV5-1 and J is TRBJ2-7; 9 nucleotides agree with TRBD1. J lost 4 bases, V lost 4 bases, and 6 bases had no gene match. Germline CDR1 SGHRS, CDR2 YFSETQ. The CDR3 has 14 residues. The CDR3: CASSTGQGLYEQYF. As DNA, the CDR3 is TGCGCCAGCAGCACCGGACAGGGGCTATACGAGCAGTACTTC.

The J gene is TRBJ2-2, the V gene TRBV6-1; maybe TRBD2 (5 bases). Germline-derived CDR1 and CDR2 are MNHNS and SASEGT. The CDR3 consists of 15 residues. Trimming removed 2 bases at V and 0 bases at J, with 7 bases between. CDR3 in DNA: TGTGCCAGCAGTGAATGGGGAGCGAACACCGGGGAGCTGTTTTTT. Residues: CASSEWGANTGELFF.

This chain connects TRBV25-1 to TRBJ2-1, with a possible D match to TRBD1 (6 bases). The germline CDR1 and CDR2 sequences are MGHDK and SYGVNS. The CDR3 covers 14 residues. The V and J ends lost 4 bases and 5 bases respectively, with 12 bases between them. The CDR3 sequence is CASSGKGGNNEQFF. The CDR3 DNA reads as TGTGCCAGCAGTGGAAAAGGGGGAAACAATGAGCAGTTCTTC. Based on the CDR3 plus reference TRBV25-1 and TRBJ2-1, the full variable domain is EADIYQTPRYLVIGTGKKITLECSQTMGHDKMYWYQQDPGMELHLIHYSYGVNSTEKGDLSSESTVSRIRTEHFPLTLESARPSHTSQYLCASSGKGGNNEQFFGPGTRLTVL.

The V gene is TRBV2, the J gene TRBJ2-7; perhaps TRBD2 as D (5 bases). CDR1 and CDR2 (germline): SNHLY, FYNNEI. V dropped 9 bases and J dropped 2 bases, with 14 bases sitting between them. This CDR3 comprises 13 residues. The CDR3 is CASRDLGTYEQYF. The CDR3 bases are TGTGCCAGTCGGGATCTGGGTACCTACGAGCAGTACTTC.

The chain employs TRBV11-2 and TRBJ2-3; possibly TRBD2 for D (5 bases). CDR1 SGHAT and CDR2 FQNNGV come from the germline V gene. This CDR3 has 15 residues. V was pared by 5 bases and J by 0 bases, with 12 bases between. DNA of the CDR3: TGTGCCAGCAGCCGGTCGTGGACTAGCACAGATACGCAGTATTTT. Translating it yields CASSRSWTSTDTQYF.

In this sample, this clone turned up once. This chain links TRBV5-4 with TRBJ2-5; 11 nucleotides match TRBD2. Germline trimming cut 0 bases from V and 0 bases from J; bases unmatched to any gene: 10. Germline CDR1 and CDR2: SGHNT and YYREEE (reference sequence). The CDR3 is made up of 19 amino acids. CDR3 sequence: CASSLDGASGGSYQETQYF. Written as DNA, the CDR3 is TGTGCCAGCAGCTTGGATGGGGCTAGCGGGGGGTCGTACCAAGAGACCCAGTACTTC.

This clone has a single count. The rearrangement joins TRBV28 to TRBJ1-1; tentative D call: TRBD1 (6 bases). The ends were cut back, 8 bases at V and 0 bases at J, with 7 bases in the middle. Germline CDR1 is MDHEN and CDR2 is SYDVKM. CDR3 length: 12 residues. CDR3 sequence reads: CASGQMNTEAFF. The CDR3 DNA reads TGTGCCAGCGGACAGATGAACACTGAAGCTTTCTTT.

In the case of this clone: Other DNA variants within this sample encode the same CDR3. V gene TRBV28 combines with J gene TRBJ2-7; D unresolved. The CDR3 is made up of 12 amino acids. The germline V gene has CDR1 MDHEN and CDR2 SYDVKM. Trimming removed 6 bases from V and 3 bases from J, with 9 bases in between. The CDR3 protein is CASSIASYEQYF. CDR3 DNA: TGTGCCAGCAGCATAGCCAGCTACGAGCAGTACTTC.

CDR3 loop: CASSLATGVNTEAFF. CDR3 nucleotide sequence: TGTGCCAGCAGCTTAGCGACAGGGGTGAACACTGAAGCTTTCTTT. The chain employs TRBV7-2 and TRBJ1-1; TRBD1 agrees at 8 bases. V was clipped by 0 bases and J by 0 bases; unmatched bases: 0. The CDR3 runs to 15 residues. Germline V gene data show CDR1 as SGHTA and CDR2 as FQGNSA.

This clone was seen a single time. The gene calls are TRBV30 and TRBJ2-2, with D perhaps TRBD1 (5 bases). The V end was cut by 5 bases, the J end by 0 bases, with 10 bases between. The CDR3 is made up of 14 amino acids. Germline lookup yields CDR1 GTSNPN and CDR2 SVGIG (reference sequence). CDR3 protein: CAWEGHANTGELFF. For the CDR3, the DNA is TGTGCCTGGGAAGGACACGCGAACACCGGGGAGCTGTTTTTT.

V usage is TRBV19 and J usage is TRBJ2-3; TRBD2 might be the D (6 bases). The V gene's germline CDR1 is LNHDA and CDR2 SQIVND (reference sequence). The CDR3 contains 13 residues. V lost 6 bases and J lost 7, with 14 bases in between. CDR3 loop: CASSRDSPNTQYF. CDR3 DNA sequence: TGTGCCAGTAGCCGGGACTCGCCTAATACGCAGTATTTT.

This clone was seen a handful of times. The chain combines TRBV6-5 with TRBJ2-1, with TRBD2 matching over 9 bases. This CDR3 has 14 amino acids. CDR1 is MNHEY, CDR2 SVGAGI, per germline. Trimming cost V 6 bases and J 2 bases; bases outside gene matches: 2. The CDR3 spells CASRASGAYNEQFF. The CDR3 bases are TGTGCCAGCAGAGCTAGCGGGGCCTACAATGAGCAGTTCTTC.

This clone has only a few counts. The chain has TRBV10-2 and TRBJ2-2, with a tentative D call TRBD1 (8 bases). CDR1 and CDR2 (germline): WSHSY, SAAADI. This CDR3 is 16 amino acids long. V lost 9 bases and J lost 3, with 20 bases in between. CDR3 protein: CARSGDRGGDTGELFF. The CDR3 DNA reads TGCGCCAGAAGCGGTGACAGGGGAGGGGACACCGGGGAGCTGTTTTTT.

This chain uses TRBV10-3 with TRBJ1-2, with TRBD1 matching over 8 bases. CDR1 ENHRY and CDR2 SYGVKD come from the germline V gene. This CDR3 comprises 14 residues. The ends lost 9 bases at V and 2 bases at J; junction bases unmatched: 8. The CDR3 DNA reads TGTGCCATACAGGGGGTAAAGGGAAACTATGGCTACACCTTC. This codes for CAIQGVKGNYGYTF.

This chain uses TRBV2 with TRBJ2-3, with 8 bases aligning to TRBD2. CDR1 and CDR2 (germline): SNHLY, FYNNEI. V dropped 10 bases and J dropped 0; count of bases not matched to a gene: 9. The CDR3 spans 15 residues. CDR3 DNA sequence: TGTGCCAATACGATAGCGGGGACTAGCACAGATACGCAGTATTTT. It specifies CANTIAGTSTDTQYF.

The V and J genes are TRBV5-1 and TRBJ2-5, with TRBD2 matching 13 bases. The CDR3 runs 19 residues. V shed 0 bases and J 2 bases; nucleotides not matched to a gene: 10. CDR1 is SGHRS, CDR2 YFSETQ, per germline. The CDR3 loop reads CASSLVTSGGSRAQETQYF. In nucleotides, the CDR3 is TGCGCCAGCAGCTTGGTGACTAGCGGGGGGAGCCGTGCACAAGAGACCCAGTACTTC.

The V call is TRBV20-1, the J call TRBJ1-1, with TRBD1 as a possible D gene (6 bases). Trimming took 3 bases from V and 7 from J, leaving 15 bases between them. Germline V CDR1 and CDR2: DFQATT, SNEGSKA (reference sequence). CDR3 length equals 13 residues. The CDR3 protein is CSASMAGEFEAFF. CDR3 nucleotide sequence: TGCAGTGCTAGTATGGCAGGGGAATTTGAAGCTTTCTTT.